These 8 T cell receptor beta chains were all obtained from the same sample, sequenced in a study of T-cell reconstitution after alpha-beta-depleted transplantation in children. This sample's TCRbeta library carried unique molecular identifier barcodes. From the PCR reads, TCRdb called clonotypes with MiXCR, one entry per CDR3 protein. The table lists around 400,000 distinct CDR3 sequences, 11% of them singletons. The material sequenced was PBMCs from the stem cell graft donor, taken from the stem cell graft. The receptors were gathered from a human donor who donated a stem cell graft to a child with acute myeloid leukemia.

This clonotype was recorded a few times. The V call is TRBV20-1, the J call TRBJ2-1; D assignment may be TRBD1 or TRBD2 (5 bases each). Trimming cost V 5 bases and J 8 bases, with 16 bases left between them. The CDR3 has 13 residues. Germline V gene sequence: CDR1 DFQATT, CDR2 SNEGSKA (reference sequence). CDR3 residues: CSARRDLNYEQFF. The CDR3 nucleotides read TGCAGTGCTCGTAGGGACCTAAACTATGAGCAGTTCTTC.

This chain connects TRBV29-1 to TRBJ1-2; D is perhaps TRBD1 (6 bases). Trimming took 4 bases from V and 4 from J, leaving 22 bases between them. The CDR3 covers 16 residues. Germline-derived CDR1 and CDR2 are SQVTM and ANQGSEA. The CDR3 is CSVGQRTDPNSYGYTF. Written as DNA, the CDR3 is TGCAGCGTTGGGCAGAGGACAGACCCTAATTCCTATGGCTACACCTTC.

The chain uses TRBV20-1 and TRBJ2-3; 11 bases are shared with TRBD2. Per the germline V gene, CDR1 is DFQATT and CDR2 is SNEGSKA (reference sequence). This CDR3 spans 15 amino acids. V lost 5 bases and J lost 2; bases outside the gene matches: 6. The CDR3 region has the DNA TGCAGTGCTGGTAGCGGGAGGGATACCACAGATACGCAGTATTTT. Residues: CSAGSGRDTTDTQYF.

The V gene is TRBV11-2, the J gene TRBJ2-4; the match to TRBD2 covers 16 bases. Germline loops: CDR1 SGHAT, CDR2 FQNNGV. The CDR3 sequence is 19 residues long. Trimming at V came to 0 bases and at J to 0 bases, leaving 2 bases not matched to a gene. The CDR3 reads CASSLEGLAGGLAKNIQYF. The DNA for the CDR3 is TGTGCCAGCAGCTTAGAGGGACTAGCGGGAGGGCTAGCCAAAAACATTCAGTACTTC. Variable domain in full (rest from reference TRBV11-2 and TRBJ2-4): EAGVAQSPRYKIIEKRQSVAFWCNPISGHATLYWYQQILGQGPKLLIQFQNNGVVDDSQLPKDRFSAERLKGVDSTLKIQPAKLEDSAVYLCASSLEGLAGGLAKNIQYFGAGTRLSVL.

This clonotype came up many times. The V gene is TRBV18, the J gene TRBJ2-3, with 9 bases that match TRBD2. The germline V gene encodes CDR1 KGHSH and CDR2 LQKENI. V shed 2 bases, J shed 2 bases, and the junction held 5 bases outside the gene matches. CDR3 length equals 16 residues. CDR3: CASSPTAGGDTDTQYF. CDR3 nucleotides: TGTGCCAGCTCACCAACGGCGGGAGGGGACACAGATACGCAGTATTTT.

The chain couples TRBV2 to TRBJ2-4; D may be TRBD2 (5 bases). The CDR3 is 13 residues long. CDR1 SNHLY and CDR2 FYNNEI come from the germline V gene. Trimming stripped 8 bases from V and 12 bases from J, with 20 bases between. CDR3 in amino acids: CASLRGGEGSQYF. The CDR3 DNA reads TGTGCCAGCCTACGGGGTGGGGAAGGCAGTCAGTACTTC. Complete variable domain (other parts from reference TRBV2 and TRBJ2-4): EPEVTQTPSHQVTQMGQEVILRCVPISNHLYFYWYRQILGQKVEFLVSFYNNEISEKSEIFDDQFSVERPDGSNFTLKIRSTKLEDSAMYFCASLRGGEGSQYFGAGTRLSVL.

The chain is built from TRBV12-3 or TRBV12-4 and TRBJ2-7; maybe TRBD1 (6 bases). The CDR3 is 14 amino acids. The CDR3 DNA reads TGTGCCACCAGTGAAACAGGGCTGGCCTACGAGCAGTACGTC. Translation gives CATSETGLAYEQYV.

The chain employs TRBV19 and TRBJ1-2, with D unresolved. The CDR3 sequence is 12 residues long. V lost 7 bases and J 5 bases, leaving 11 bases between the germline ends. The germline CDR1 and CDR2 sequences are LNHDA and SQIVND (reference sequence). The CDR3 sequence: CASTSGPYGYTF. CDR3 sequence (DNA): TGTGCCAGTACCTCGGGTCCTTATGGCTACACCTTC.